This TCR beta chain was sequenced in a study of T cell responses to AZD1222 COVID-19 vaccine. For the study at large: Researchers grouped second doses given at about 4 or about 12 weeks into one pool.

Worth noting for this clone: In the same sample, other DNA sequences code for this CDR3.

The assay was immunoSEQ multiplex PCR, and TCRdb's table has in-frame clones only and misses some. The table records roughly 150,000 clones, 90% of them present only once. Here the sequenced sample was peripheral blood, taken on day 0 of AZD1222 vaccination. The receptor was derived from an adult in good health.

The CDR3: CASSLPGSSYEQYF. The CDR3 DNA reads TGTGCCAGCAGCCTACCGGGAAGCTCCTACGAGCAGTACTTC. The chain uses TRBV28 and TRBJ2-7, with D perhaps matching TRBD2 (5 bases). There are 14 residues in the CDR3. Germline lookup yields CDR1 MDHEN and CDR2 SYDVKM. Trimming cost V 6 bases and J 0 bases, with 12 bases left between them.